The present entry profiles one T cell receptor beta chain with its context. This clonotype has just a few counts. Its antigen is currently not known. No much larger clone exists at a distance of one base, and base qualities are not known. V is cut back by 4 bases and J by 2 bases, with 13 bases in the junction unmatched. CDR1 and CDR2, looked up from the germline V gene, are SGHRS and YFSETQ. There are 19 amino acids in the CDR3, from cysteine to phenylalanine inclusive. Only the CDR3 portion is preserved as DNA: 57 bases, with reading frame beginning at the first base. The sample comes from a study of CD8 T cells in ankylosing spondylitis (dated by TCRdb to 2016 to 2017). The study in broad terms: The study profiled T cell receptor beta repertoires in healthy donors and ankylosing spondylitis patients to find disease-linked TCR variants. In total, the full study cohort was made up of some 100 healthy donors and some 26 ankylosing spondylitis patients. Peripheral blood samples were taken, and synovial fluid was additionally collected from ankylosing spondylitis patients. Findings and caveats that apply to the study as a whole: The disease-linked clones showed a CD8+ phenotype and occurred at relatively low frequencies in peripheral blood. The disease-linked clones were reported as significantly enriched in matched synovial fluid samples from ankylosing spondylitis patients. Some of the motif variants had been reported before in the synovial fluid and blood of reactive arthritis patients, a finding that suggests common disease-initiation mechanisms. Blood from ankylosing spondylitis patients appeared to be characterized by a TCR beta motif composed of 7 to 9 highly homologous amino acid variants.

The data were produced on an Illumina HiSeq 2500. TCR beta libraries were prepared by quantitative 5'-RACE with molecular barcodes. Turning to the authors' computational methods: A new computational method, built on a probabilistic model of VDJ rearrangement, was used to identify disease-linked TCR variants. Clones were called with MiXCR by TCRdb after fastp trimmed the public reads at Q25, and only in-frame beta chains were retained. When rows share a CDR3 protein, they turn into one entry using the most common DNA and genes. It is TCRdb's table, rather than the study itself, that gives the V and J calls and clone size. The sample table lists around 340,000 distinct CDR3 sequences, about 15% of them with a count of one. The ten largest account for roughly 0.99% of the sample.

Rearrangement joined TRBV5-1 to TRBJ2-3; a stretch of 13 junction bases matches TRBD2. The clonotype comes from a male donor with ankylosing spondylitis or in good health (not recorded which). The sample consisted of blood, either unsorted or a sorted T cell fraction (not recorded which). This receptor has the CDR3 CASSPQGGTSGTNTDTQYF. The DNA reads TGCGCCAGCAGCCCACAGGGTGGGACTAGCGGGACCAACACAGATACGCAGTATTTT.